The 9 T cell receptor beta chains listed next were all sequenced from one sample in a study of blood T cell repertoires in COVID-19. Measured with immunoSEQ multiplex PCR; TCRdb has only the in-frame clones, and not every one. The table has approximately 300,000 clones, about 83% seen once. Material: peripheral blood. Source of these receptors: a woman aged 50 to 60 with acute or convalescent COVID-19.

This clone was counted between two and nine times. The chain couples TRBV25-1 to TRBJ2-1, with 10 nucleotides matching TRBD1. The junction had 4 bases not matched to a gene; V was cut back by 6 bases and J by 5 bases. The CDR3 totals 14 residues. The germline gives CDR1 MGHDK, CDR2 SYGVNS. CDR3 sequence reads: CASSATGGHNEQFF. The CDR3 DNA sequence: TGTGCCAGCAGCGCGACAGGGGGCCACAATGAGCAGTTCTTC.

This clone was counted a few times. This chain connects TRBV3-1 (or the pseudogene TRBV3-2) to TRBJ2-5, with 11 positions matching TRBD2. The CDR3 totals 16 residues. Germline-derived CDR1 and CDR2 are LGHDT and YNNKEL (reference sequence). V lost 1 base to trimming and J lost 5 bases; unmatched junction nucleotides: 6. The CDR3 DNA reads as TGTGCCAGCAGCCAAGCCCTAGCGGGAGGCCGGGAGACCCAGTACTTC. It encodes CASSQALAGGRETQYF.

The table lists this clone with a few counts. V gene TRBV15 combines with J gene TRBJ2-2; possible D gene TRBD1, 5 bases. V was cut by 0 bases and J by 8 bases, with 13 bases left in between. This CDR3 is 15 amino acids long. Looked up from germline, CDR1 is LNHNV and CDR2 is YYDKDF (reference sequence). CDR3 nucleotides: TGTGCCACCAGCAGAGAGGACACTGTGGGTGGGGAGCTGTTTTTT. Translation: CATSREDTVGGELFF.

The chain has TRBV9 and TRBJ2-7; 7 positions match TRBD2. Unmatched junction bases numbered 6, after V lost 5 bases and J lost 1 base. The germline gives CDR1 SGDLS, CDR2 YYNGEE. The CDR3 loop spans 14 amino acids. CDR3 nucleotide sequence: TGTGCCAGCAGTCCGGGGGGAGTTTCCTACGAGCAGTACTTC. Protein sequence: CASSPGGVSYEQYF.

This sequence joins TRBV2 and TRBJ2-6; D unclear. The ends were cut back, 3 bases at V and 2 bases at J, with 8 bases in the middle. Germline V gene lookup returns CDR1 SNHLY and CDR2 FYNNEI. The CDR3 is 15 residues long. The CDR3 DNA is TGTGCCAGCAGTGATAATAATCCTGGGGCCAACGTCCTGACTTTC. It translates to CASSDNNPGANVLTF.

This rearrangement joins TRBV2 to TRBJ2-1; TRBD1 is a possible D gene (6 bases). V was trimmed by 8 bases and J by 6 bases, leaving 17 bases between them. Germline CDR1 and CDR2: SNHLY and FYNNEI. This CDR3 has 14 residues. CDR3: CASLGLGQTNEQFF. In DNA form, the CDR3 reads TGTGCCAGCTTAGGCCTCGGACAGACCAATGAGCAGTTCTTC.

This clone turned up a few times. This rearrangement joins TRBV18 to TRBJ2-1, with 13 bases lining up with TRBD2. The germline V gene encodes CDR1 KGHSH and CDR2 LQKENI. Trimming at V came to 5 bases and at J to 6 bases, leaving 7 bases not matched to a gene. CDR3 size: 16 residues. Here the CDR3 DNA reads TGTGCCAGCTCAGTACTAGCGGGGGGGCCAAGCAATGAGCAGTTCTTC. Translation gives CASSVLAGGPSNEQFF.

The V call is TRBV12-5, the J call TRBJ1-5; maybe TRBD1 (5 bases). Trimming took 4 bases from V and 1 from J, leaving 11 bases between them. Germline V CDR1 and CDR2: LGHNT, FRNRAP. The CDR3 is 15 amino acids. CDR3 nucleotides: TGTGCTAGTGGTTCCGGACAATCAAGCAATCAGCCCCAGCATTTT. Encoded protein: CASGSGQSSNQPQHF. Full variable domain (rest looked up from reference TRBV12-5 and TRBJ1-5): DARVTQTPRHKVTEMGQEVTMRCQPILGHNTVFWYRQTMMQGLELLAYFRNRAPLDDSGMPKDRFSAEMPDATLATLKIQPSEPRDSAVYFCASGSGQSSNQPQHFGDGTRLSIL.

This clone was seen a single time. CDR3 sequence (DNA): TGTGCCAGCAGCCAGACAGGGGGCAGAGGAGAAGAGCAGTACGTC. It translates to CASSQTGGRGEEQYV. The V call is TRBV27, the J call TRBJ2-7; 10 positions agree with TRBD1. V was pared by 6 bases and J by 7 bases, with 12 bases of the junction left unmatched. CDR3 length equals 15 residues. Germline assignment: CDR1 MNHEY and CDR2 SMNVEV (reference sequence).